These 2 T cell receptor beta chains originate from one sample sequenced in a study of PD-1 blockade in classical Hodgkin lymphoma. Noted time point: cycle 4 day 1 (C4D1), after five to seven weeks of nivolumab. All trial patients relapsed after autologous stem cell transplantation. Clones were read by immunoSEQ multiplex PCR, and TCRdb kept only the in-frame ones, dropping some. The sample includes over 50,000 clones, 87% of them seen just once. Specimen: peripheral blood mononuclear cells (PBMCs), collected before the fourth cycle of nivolumab. The source is a human donor with classical Hodgkin lymphoma.

The gene calls are TRBV6-1 and TRBJ2-3; 10 bases are a match to TRBD2. There are 13 residues in the CDR3. J was trimmed by 2 bases and V by 8 bases; bases with no gene match: 1. Germline CDR1 and CDR2: MNHNS and SASEGT. CDR3 protein: CASLAGATDTQYF. The CDR3 coding sequence is TGTGCCAGCCTAGCGGGGGCCACAGATACGCAGTATTTT.

The CDR3 loop is CASSIQGNDEKLFF. CDR3 nucleotides: TGCGCCAGCAGCATCCAGGGAAACGATGAAAAACTGTTTTTT. The V call is TRBV5-1, the J call TRBJ1-4; D is perhaps TRBD1 (5 bases). The germline V gene encodes CDR1 SGHRS and CDR2 YFSETQ. The CDR3 is 14 residues long. Between the trimmed V and J ends, which lost 4 bases and 6 bases, there was a span of 13 bases.